The clone carrying this TCR beta chain was detected many times. These data belong to a study of T-cell reconstitution after alpha-beta-depleted transplantation in children. Preparation of the TCRbeta library used unique molecular identifiers. TCRdb called the PCR reads again in MiXCR, with one record for every CDR3 protein. The sample holds about 230,000 distinct CDR3 sequences; about 8.8% are singletons and the top ten take about 4.8%. The sample was PBMCs from the stem cell graft donor, taken from the stem cell graft. The clonotype was recovered from a human donor who donated a stem cell graft to a child with SCID.

CDR3 in amino acids: CASLGTSFSYEQYF. The CDR3 nucleotides read TGTGCCAGCCTTGGGACCTCTTTTTCCTACGAGCAGTACTTC. The chain carries TRBV25-1 and TRBJ2-7; D possibly matches TRBD1 or TRBD2 (5 bases each). The CDR3 is 14 residues long. Looked up from germline, CDR1 is MGHDK and CDR2 is SYGVNS. V was cut by 8 bases and J by 1 base, with 15 bases left in between.